The 15 T cell receptor beta chains given below trace back to one sample, sequenced in a study of T cells expressing NK-cell markers. From the 5' RACE reads, TCRdb lists one entry per CDR3 protein and no DNA. The repertoire shows about 460,000 distinct CDR3 sequences; the top ten hold around 1.4%. The source material was blood T cells: a sorted CD56 or NKG2C T cell subset, CD4+ or CD8+ T cells, or bulk PBMC T cells (not recorded which). Receptors were obtained from a woman aged 50 to 65 in good health.

This chain links TRBV20-1 with TRBJ1-1; TCRdb designates TRBD1, a call that cannot be tested without DNA. CDR3 size: 12 residues. Germline CDR1 is DFQATT and CDR2 is SNEGSKA (reference sequence). Here the CDR3 reads CSAYIRVTEAFF.

The chain uses TRBV5-1 and TRBJ2-7; TCRdb returns TRBD1, unconfirmable since there is no DNA. The CDR3 has 15 residues. Germline V gene sequence: CDR1 SGHRS, CDR2 YFSETQ. This CDR3 reads CASSLTGNGPGEQYF.

V gene TRBV18 combines with J gene TRBJ1-5; absent DNA, TCRdb's TRBD1 call cannot be checked. This CDR3 is built from 16 residues. The germline CDR1 and CDR2 sequences are KGHSH and LQKENI. The CDR3 here is CASSRSTGGRNQPQHF.

The CDR3 is CASSGLGGLAGGPSNSPFF. The rearrangement links TRBV11-1 to TRBJ2-1; TCRdb's D call of TRBD2 is untestable without DNA. Per germline, CDR1 SGHAT and CDR2 FQDESV (reference sequence). The CDR3 spans 19 residues.

The CDR3 loop is CASSSSRTSVGEQYF. The V gene is TRBV5-1, the J gene TRBJ2-7; TCRdb calls TRBD2, which cannot be checked without DNA. Per the germline V gene, CDR1 is SGHRS and CDR2 is YFSETQ. The length of the CDR3 is 15 residues.

The V call is TRBV24-1, the J call TRBJ1-1; TCRdb lists TRBD1, though no DNA is available to test this call. The length of the CDR3 is 14 residues. Germline assignment: CDR1 KGHDR and CDR2 SFDVKD. This chain's CDR3 is CATRTGGRHTEAFF.

The chain carries TRBV3-1 and TRBJ1-4. The CDR3 has 14 amino acids. The V gene's germline CDR1 is LGHDT and CDR2 YNNKEL (reference sequence). This CDR3 reads CASSHHGSNEKLFF.

The chain joins TRBV6-1 to TRBJ2-7; the TRBD2 assignment by TCRdb is unverifiable without DNA. The CDR3 loop spans 11 amino acids. Germline CDR1 and CDR2: MNHNS and SASEGT. CDR3 region: CASSGLVEQYF.

The chain employs TRBV27 and TRBJ2-1; TCRdb names TRBD1, which stays unverified in the absence of DNA. Germline V CDR1 and CDR2: MNHEY, SMNVEV (reference sequence). The CDR3 is 17 amino acids. CDR3 sequence reads: CASSLSPRSRSYNEQFF.

V gene TRBV12-3 or TRBV12-4 combines with J gene TRBJ2-3; lacking DNA, the TRBD1 call made by TCRdb goes unchecked. The CDR3 has 16 residues. CDR3 in amino acids: CASSWGTGQNTDTQYF.

This chain connects TRBV10-3 to TRBJ1-5; there is no DNA to check the TCRdb D call of TRBD1. The length of the CDR3 is 18 residues. Germline values: CDR1 ENHRY, CDR2 SYGVKD. CDR3 region: CAISTHPTGTVNNQPQHF.

The genes are TRBV7-3 and TRBJ1-2; TCRdb picks TRBD1, but there is no DNA to check that call. The length of the CDR3 is 15 residues. From germline, CDR1 is SGHTA and CDR2 FQGTGA. This chain's CDR3 is CASSPLGTAAYGYTF.

The rearrangement links TRBV14 to TRBJ2-2. There are 17 residues in the CDR3. Germline V lookup: CDR1 SGHDN, CDR2 FVKESK. CDR3 in amino acids: CASSQELAILNTGELFF.

The V call is TRBV7-2, the J call TRBJ2-3; checking the TCRdb D call of TRBD1 is not possible without DNA. The CDR3 runs to 13 residues. CDR1 and CDR2 from the germline V gene are SGHTA and FQGNSA. The CDR3 loop reads CASSSVRGNTQYF.

This chain links TRBV14 with TRBJ2-1; no DNA is available, so the TRBD2 call from TCRdb remains unchecked. The CDR3 has 15 amino acids. The V gene's germline CDR1 is SGHDN and CDR2 FVKESK. CDR3 sequence: CASRQTSGGYNEQFF. The full variable domain, in which reference TRBV14 and TRBJ2-1 provide the parts outside the CDR3, is EAGVTQFPSHSVIEKGQTVTLRCDPISGHDNLYWYRRVMGKEIKFLLHFVKESKQDESGMPNNRFLAERTGGTYSTLKVQPAELEDSGVYFCASRQTSGGYNEQFFGPGTRLTVL.